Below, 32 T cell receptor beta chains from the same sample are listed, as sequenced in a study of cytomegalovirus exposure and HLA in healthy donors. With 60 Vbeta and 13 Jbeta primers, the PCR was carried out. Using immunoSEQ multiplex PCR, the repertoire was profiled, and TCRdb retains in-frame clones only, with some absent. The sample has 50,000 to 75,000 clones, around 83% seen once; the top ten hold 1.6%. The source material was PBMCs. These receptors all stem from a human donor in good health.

In DNA form, the CDR3 reads TGTGCCAGCAGCTTAGGACAGGGTTATGGAAACACCGGGGAGCTGTTTTTT. Translated: CASSLGQGYGNTGELFF. The rearrangement joins TRBV11-3 to TRBJ2-2; 7 bases match TRBD1. This CDR3 region has 17 residues. J was trimmed by 2 bases and V by 1 base; bases with no gene match: 7. CDR1 is SGHNT and CDR2 is YENEEA in the germline V gene.

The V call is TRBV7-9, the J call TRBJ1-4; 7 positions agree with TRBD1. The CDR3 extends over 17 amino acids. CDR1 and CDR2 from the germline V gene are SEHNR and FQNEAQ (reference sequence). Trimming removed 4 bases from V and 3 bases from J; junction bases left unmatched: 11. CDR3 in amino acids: CASSSFSGGNANEKLFF. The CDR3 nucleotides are TGTGCCAGCAGCTCGTTTTCAGGGGGAAACGCTAATGAAAAACTGTTTTTT.

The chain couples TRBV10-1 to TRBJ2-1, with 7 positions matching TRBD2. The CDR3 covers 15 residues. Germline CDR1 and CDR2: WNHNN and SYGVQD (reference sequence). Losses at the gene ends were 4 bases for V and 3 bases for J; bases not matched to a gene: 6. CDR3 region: CASSVAGVDYNEQFF. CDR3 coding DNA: TGCGCCAGCAGTGTAGCGGGCGTCGACTACAATGAGCAGTTCTTC.

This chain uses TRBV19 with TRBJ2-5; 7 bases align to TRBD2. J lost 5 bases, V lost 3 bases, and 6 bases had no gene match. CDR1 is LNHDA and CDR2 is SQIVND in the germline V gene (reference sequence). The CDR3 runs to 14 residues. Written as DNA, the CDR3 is TGTGCCAGTAGTATGGCGGGAGCAGGGGAGACCCAGTACTTC. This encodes CASSMAGAGETQYF.

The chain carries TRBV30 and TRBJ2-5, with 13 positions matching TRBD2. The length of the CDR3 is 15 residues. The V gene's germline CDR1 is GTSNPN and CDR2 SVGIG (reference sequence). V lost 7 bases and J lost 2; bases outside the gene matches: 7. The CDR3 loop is CAFRTSGGPQETQYF. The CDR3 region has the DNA TGTGCCTTTCGGACTAGCGGGGGCCCTCAAGAGACCCAGTACTTC.

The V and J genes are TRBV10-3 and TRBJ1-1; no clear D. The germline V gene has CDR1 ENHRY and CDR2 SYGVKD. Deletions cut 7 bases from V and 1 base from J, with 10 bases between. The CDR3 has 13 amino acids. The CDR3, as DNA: TGTGCCATCACAAGAGGGCCGAACACTGAAGCTTTCTTT. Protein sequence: CAITRGPNTEAFF.

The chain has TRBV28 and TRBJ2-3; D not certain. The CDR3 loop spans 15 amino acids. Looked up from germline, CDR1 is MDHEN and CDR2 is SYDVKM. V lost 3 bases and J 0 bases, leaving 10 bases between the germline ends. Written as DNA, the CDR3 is TGTGCCAGCAGTTTTACTCGTTCTAGCACAGATACGCAGTATTTT. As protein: CASSFTRSSTDTQYF. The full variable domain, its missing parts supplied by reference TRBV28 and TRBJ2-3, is DVKVTQSSRYLVKRTGEKVFLECVQDMDHENMFWYRQDPGLGLRLIYFSYDVKMKEKGDIPEGYSVSREKKERFSLILESASTNQTSMYLCASSFTRSSTDTQYFGPGTRLTVL.

The CDR3 DNA is TGTGCCAGCAGCTTGGGGAGGGGACCTTCCTACGAGCAGTACTTC. Amino acids: CASSLGRGPSYEQYF. J is TRBJ2-7 and V is TRBV5-4; perhaps TRBD2 as D (6 bases). Germline V lookup: CDR1 SGHNT, CDR2 YYREEE (reference sequence). The ends were cut back, 0 bases at V and 1 base at J, with 11 bases in the middle. The CDR3 has 15 amino acids.

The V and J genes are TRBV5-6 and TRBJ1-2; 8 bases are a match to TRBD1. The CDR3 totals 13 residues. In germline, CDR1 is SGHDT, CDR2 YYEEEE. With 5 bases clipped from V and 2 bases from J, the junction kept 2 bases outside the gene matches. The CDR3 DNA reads TGTGCCAGCAGTTGGACAGGGAACTATGGCTACACCTTC. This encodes CASSWTGNYGYTF.

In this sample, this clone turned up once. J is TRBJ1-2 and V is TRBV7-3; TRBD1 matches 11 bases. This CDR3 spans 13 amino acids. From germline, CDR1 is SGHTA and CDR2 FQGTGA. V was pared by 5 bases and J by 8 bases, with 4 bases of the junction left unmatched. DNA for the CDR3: TGTGCCAGCAGCCCACGGACAGGGGGCGGCTACACCTTC. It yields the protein CASSPRTGGGYTF. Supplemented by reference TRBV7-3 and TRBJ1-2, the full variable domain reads GAGVSQTPSNKVTEKGKYVELRCDPISGHTALYWYRQSLGQGPEFLIYFQGTGAADDSGLPNDRFFAVRPEGSVSTLKIQRTERGDSAVYLCASSPRTGGGYTFGSGTRLTVV.

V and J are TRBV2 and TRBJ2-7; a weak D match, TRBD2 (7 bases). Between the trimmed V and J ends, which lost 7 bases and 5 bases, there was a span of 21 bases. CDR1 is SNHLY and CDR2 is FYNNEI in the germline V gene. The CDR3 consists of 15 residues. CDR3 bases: TGTGCCAGCACCAATCGAAAGGGGGGGGTTGACGAGCAGTACTTC. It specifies CASTNRKGGVDEQYF.

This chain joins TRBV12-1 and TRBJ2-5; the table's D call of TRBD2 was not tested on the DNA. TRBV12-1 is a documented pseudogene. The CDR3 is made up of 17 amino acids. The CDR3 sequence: CASSGGLAGTYQETQYF. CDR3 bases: TGTGCCAGCAGCGGGGGACTAGCGGGGACGTACCAAGAGACCCAGTACTTC.

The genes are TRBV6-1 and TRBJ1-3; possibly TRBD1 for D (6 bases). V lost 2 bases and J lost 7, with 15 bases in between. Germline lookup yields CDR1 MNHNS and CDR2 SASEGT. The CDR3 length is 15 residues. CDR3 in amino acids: CASSEPGRGRNTIYF. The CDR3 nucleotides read TGTGCCAGCAGTGAACCGGGCAGGGGTCGGAACACCATATATTTT.

Here the CDR3 DNA reads TGCAGCGTTGTGTCAAGCGGGGACCACCTGGGCTACGAGCAGTACTTC. Translating gives CSVVSSGDHLGYEQYF. The gene calls are TRBV29-1 and TRBJ2-7, with TRBD2 matching over 7 bases. This CDR3 contains 16 residues. V lost 4 bases, J lost 3 bases, and 15 bases stayed unmatched. Germline CDR1 and CDR2: SQVTM and ANQGSEA.

CDR3 protein: CASSVGRGTYEQYF. Here the CDR3 DNA reads TGTGCCAGCAGCGTAGGTCGGGGAACCTACGAGCAGTACTTC. The V gene is TRBV9, the J gene TRBJ2-7; a weak D match, TRBD2 (5 bases). V was shortened by 0 bases and J by 2 bases, with 9 bases between the two germline ends. Germline CDR1 and CDR2: SGDLS and YYNGEE. The CDR3 totals 14 residues. Drawing the rest from reference TRBV9 and TRBJ2-7, the complete variable domain is DSGVTQTPKHLITATGQRVTLRCSPRSGDLSVYWYQQSLDQGLQFLIQYYNGEERAKGNILERFSAQQFPDLHSELNLSSLELGDSALYFCASSVGRGTYEQYFGPGTRLTVT.

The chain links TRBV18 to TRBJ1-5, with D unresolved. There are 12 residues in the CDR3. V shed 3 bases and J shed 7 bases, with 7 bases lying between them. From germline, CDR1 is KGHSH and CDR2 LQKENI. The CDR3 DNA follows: TGTGCCAGCTCACCGAGTCCCCAGCCCCAGCATTTT. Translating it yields CASSPSPQPQHF.

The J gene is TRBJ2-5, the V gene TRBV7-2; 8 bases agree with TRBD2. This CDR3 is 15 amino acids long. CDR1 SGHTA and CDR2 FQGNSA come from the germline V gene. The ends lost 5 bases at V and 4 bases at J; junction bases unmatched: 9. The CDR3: CASSPPAGGTETQYF. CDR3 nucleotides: TGTGCCAGCAGCCCGCCTGCGGGGGGTACAGAGACCCAGTACTTC. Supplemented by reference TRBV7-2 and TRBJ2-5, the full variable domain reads GAGVSQSPSNKVTEKGKDVELRCDPISGHTALYWYRQSLGQGLEFLIYFQGNSAPDKSGLPSDRFSAERTGGSVSTLTIQRTQQEDSAVYLCASSPPAGGTETQYFGPGTRLLVL.

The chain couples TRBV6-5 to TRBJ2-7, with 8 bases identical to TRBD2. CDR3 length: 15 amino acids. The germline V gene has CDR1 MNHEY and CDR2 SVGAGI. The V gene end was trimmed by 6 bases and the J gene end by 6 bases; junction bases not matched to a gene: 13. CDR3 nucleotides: TGTGCCAGCAGCAGGACCGGGACTAGTCTCTCCGAGCAGTACTTC. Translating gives CASSRTGTSLSEQYF.

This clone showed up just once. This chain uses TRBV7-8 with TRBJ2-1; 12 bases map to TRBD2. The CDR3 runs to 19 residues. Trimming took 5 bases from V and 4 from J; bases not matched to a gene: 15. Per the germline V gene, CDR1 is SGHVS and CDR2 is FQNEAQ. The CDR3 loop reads CASSQPPLGLAGTYNEQFF. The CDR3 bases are TGTGCCAGCAGCCAACCTCCGTTAGGACTAGCGGGGACGTACAATGAGCAGTTCTTC.

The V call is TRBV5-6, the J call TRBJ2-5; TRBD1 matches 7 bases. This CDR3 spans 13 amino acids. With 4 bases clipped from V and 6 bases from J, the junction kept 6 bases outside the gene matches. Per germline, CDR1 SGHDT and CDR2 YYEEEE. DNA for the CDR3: TGTGCCAGCAGCCCGGGACAGCGGAAGACCCAGTACTTC. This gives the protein CASSPGQRKTQYF.

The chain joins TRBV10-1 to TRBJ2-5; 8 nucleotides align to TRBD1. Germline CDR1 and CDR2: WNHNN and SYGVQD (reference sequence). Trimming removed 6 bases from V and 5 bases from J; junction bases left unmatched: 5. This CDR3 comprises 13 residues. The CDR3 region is CASSPGGRETQYF. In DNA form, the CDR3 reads TGCGCCAGCAGCCCAGGGGGCCGGGAGACCCAGTACTTC.

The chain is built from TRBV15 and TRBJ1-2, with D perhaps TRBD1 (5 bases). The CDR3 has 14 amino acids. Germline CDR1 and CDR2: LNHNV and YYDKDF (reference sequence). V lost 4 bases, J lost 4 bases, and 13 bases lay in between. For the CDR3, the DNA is TGTGCCACCAGCACGGGACTTACTGTCTATGGCTACACCTTC. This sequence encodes CATSTGLTVYGYTF.

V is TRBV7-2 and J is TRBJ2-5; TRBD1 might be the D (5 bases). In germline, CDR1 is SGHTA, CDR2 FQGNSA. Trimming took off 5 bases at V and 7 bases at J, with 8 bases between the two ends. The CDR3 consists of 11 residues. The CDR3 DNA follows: TGTGCCAGCAGCCCTAGGGGGACCCAGTACTTC. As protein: CASSPRGTQYF.

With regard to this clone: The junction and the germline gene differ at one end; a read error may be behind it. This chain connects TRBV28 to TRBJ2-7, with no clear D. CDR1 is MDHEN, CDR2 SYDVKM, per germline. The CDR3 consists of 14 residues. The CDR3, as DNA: TGTGCCAGCAGGACCGGTGGTGACTCCAACGAGCAGTACTTC. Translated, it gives CASRTGGDSNEQYF.

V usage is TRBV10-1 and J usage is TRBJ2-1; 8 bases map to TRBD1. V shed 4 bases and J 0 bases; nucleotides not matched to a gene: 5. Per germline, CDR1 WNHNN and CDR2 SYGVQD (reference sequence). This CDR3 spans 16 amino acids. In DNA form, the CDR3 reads TGCGCCAGCAGTGGACGCAGGGGGCCCTCCTACAATGAGCAGTTCTTC. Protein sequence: CASSGRRGPSYNEQFF.

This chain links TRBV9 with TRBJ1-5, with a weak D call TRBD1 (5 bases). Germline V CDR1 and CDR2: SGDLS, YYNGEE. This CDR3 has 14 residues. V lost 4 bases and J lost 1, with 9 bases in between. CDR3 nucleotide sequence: TGTGCCAGCAGCCTCGGGGGGAGCAATCAGCCCCAGCATTTT. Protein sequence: CASSLGGSNQPQHF.

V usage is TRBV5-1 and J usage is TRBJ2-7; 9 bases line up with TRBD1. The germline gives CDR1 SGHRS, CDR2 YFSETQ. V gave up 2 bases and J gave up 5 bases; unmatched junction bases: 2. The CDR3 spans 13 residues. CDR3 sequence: CASSFGTGNEQYF. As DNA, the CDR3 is TGCGCCAGCAGCTTCGGGACAGGGAACGAGCAGTACTTC.

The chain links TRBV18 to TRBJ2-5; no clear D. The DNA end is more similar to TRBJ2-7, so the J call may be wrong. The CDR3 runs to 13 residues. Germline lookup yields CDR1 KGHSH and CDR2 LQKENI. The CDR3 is CASSPQASYEQYF. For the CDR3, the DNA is TGTGCCAGCTCACCGCAGGCCTCCTACGAGCAGTACTTC.

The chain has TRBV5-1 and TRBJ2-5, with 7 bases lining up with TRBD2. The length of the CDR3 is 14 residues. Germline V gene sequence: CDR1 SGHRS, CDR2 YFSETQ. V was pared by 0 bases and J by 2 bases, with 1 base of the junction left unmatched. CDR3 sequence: CASSLVSGQETQYF. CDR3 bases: TGCGCCAGCAGCTTGGTTAGCGGGCAAGAGACCCAGTACTTC.

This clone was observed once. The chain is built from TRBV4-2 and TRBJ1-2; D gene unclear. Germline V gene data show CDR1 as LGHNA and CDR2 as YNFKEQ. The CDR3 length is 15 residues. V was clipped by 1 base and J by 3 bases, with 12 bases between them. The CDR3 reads CASSQGELNDYGYTF. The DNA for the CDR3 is TGTGCCAGCAGCCAAGGAGAATTGAATGACTATGGCTACACCTTC.

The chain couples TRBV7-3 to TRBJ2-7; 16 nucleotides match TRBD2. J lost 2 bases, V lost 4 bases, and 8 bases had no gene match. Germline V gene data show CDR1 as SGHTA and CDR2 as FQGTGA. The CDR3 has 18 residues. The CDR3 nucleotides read TGTGCCAGCAGCTCGGGACTAGCGGGAGGGCGGTTCCCCTACGAGCAGTACTTC. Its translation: CASSSGLAGGRFPYEQYF.

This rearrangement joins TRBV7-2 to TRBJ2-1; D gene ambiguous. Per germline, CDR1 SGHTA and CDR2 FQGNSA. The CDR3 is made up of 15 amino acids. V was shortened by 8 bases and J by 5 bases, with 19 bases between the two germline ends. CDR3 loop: CASGTRAYTDNEQFF. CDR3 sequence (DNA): TGTGCCAGCGGCACGCGCGCCTACACAGACAATGAGCAGTTCTTC.